The clone carrying this TCR beta chain was seen at least ten times. Its specificity is unknown. This entry belongs to a study of T cells in Graves' hyperthyroidism and ophthalmopathy. Study overall: Upon initial diagnosis and before any treatment, peripheral blood was collected.

General study results and limits: The model anticipated ophthalmopathy a median 6.5 months pre-onset. Among clonotypes expanded in thyroid above 0.001, most were also found in blood.

What was amplified from RNA transcripts were TCR beta CDR3 regions. HTBI primers drove first-round RT-PCR of the TCR CDR3. One entry per CDR3 protein, called by TCRdb with MiXCR from the multiplex PCR reads. The sample gives 300,000 to 500,000 distinct CDR3 sequences, around an eighth of which show up once; over 25% is in the top ten. Orbital computed tomography, thyroid ultrasound, serum thyroxine and TRAb, and clinical symptoms together informed the diagnoses. V lost 3 bases, J lost 5 bases, and 13 bases lay in between. The CDR3 spans 13 residues. Germline lookup yields CDR1 GTSNPN and CDR2 SVGIG (reference sequence).

This receptor was identified in a man in his fifties with Graves' ophthalmopathy. The specimen sequenced was blood. The chain has TRBV30 and TRBJ1-2; D gene ambiguous. In DNA form, the CDR3 reads TGTGCCTGGAGGAGGGTCACGATTTATGGCTACACCTTC. It is translated as CAWRRVTIYGYTF.